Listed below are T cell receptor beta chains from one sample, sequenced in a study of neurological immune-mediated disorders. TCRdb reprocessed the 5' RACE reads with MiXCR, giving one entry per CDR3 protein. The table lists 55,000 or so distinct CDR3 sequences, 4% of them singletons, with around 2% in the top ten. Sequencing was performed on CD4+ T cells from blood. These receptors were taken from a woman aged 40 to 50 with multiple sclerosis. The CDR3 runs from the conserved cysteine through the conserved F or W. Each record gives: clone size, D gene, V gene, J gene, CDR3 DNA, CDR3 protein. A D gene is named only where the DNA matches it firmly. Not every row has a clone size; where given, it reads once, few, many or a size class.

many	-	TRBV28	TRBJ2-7	TGTGCCAGCAGATCGGGCCAAACCTACGAGCAGTACTTC	CASRSGQTYEQYF
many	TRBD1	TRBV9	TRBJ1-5	TGTGCCAGCAGCGTCGGGACAGGGAGAAATCAGCCCCAGCATTTT	CASSVGTGRNQPQHF
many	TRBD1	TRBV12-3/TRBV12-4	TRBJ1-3	TGTGCCAGCAGTTTCGGGACAGGGGGAGTATATTTT	CASSFGTGGVYF
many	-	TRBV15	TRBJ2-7	TGTGCCACCAGCAGAGAGTGGGGGGATTCATACGAGCAGTACTTC	CATSREWGDSYEQYF
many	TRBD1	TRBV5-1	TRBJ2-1	TGCGCCAGCAGCTTGGCTGTAGTAGGGACAGGACCCAATGAGCAGTTCTTC	CASSLAVVGTGPNEQFF
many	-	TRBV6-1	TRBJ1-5	TGTGCCAGCAGTGTAGACGGGTATAGCAATCAGCCCCAGCATTTT	CASSVDGYSNQPQHF
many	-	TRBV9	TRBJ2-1	TGTGCCAGCAGCTTCCCCCCTGGGGGCAATGAGCAGTTCTTC	CASSFPPGGNEQFF
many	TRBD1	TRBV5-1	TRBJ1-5	TGCGCCAGACCGGGACAGGGACTTCGCAATCAGCCCCAGCATTTT	CARPGQGLRNQPQHF
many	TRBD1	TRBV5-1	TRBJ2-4	TGCGCCAGCAGCTTGGAAGGCGGGACAGGGGGAAACATTCAGTACTTC	CASSLEGGTGGNIQYF
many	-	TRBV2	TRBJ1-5	TGTGCCAGCAGTGAAATGGGACTTGGCAATCAGCCCCAGCATTTT	CASSEMGLGNQPQHF
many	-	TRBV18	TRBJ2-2	TGTGCCAGCTCACCACCCACCGGGGAGCTGTTTTTT	CASSPPTGELFF
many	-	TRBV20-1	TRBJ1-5	TGCAGTGCTAAAGAGTCAGCGGGTCAGCCCCAGCATTTT	CSAKESAGQPQHF
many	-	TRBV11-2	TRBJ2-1	TGTGCCAGCAGCTTAGACCGTATCCCCCACAATGAGCAGTTCTTC	CASSLDRIPHNEQFF
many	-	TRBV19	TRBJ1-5	TGTGCCAGTAAGTTGAGGGGCAATCAGCCCCAGCATTTT	CASKLRGNQPQHF
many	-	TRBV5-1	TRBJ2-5	TGCGCCAGCAGCTTAGAGGGGGGCCAAGAGACCCAGTACTTC	CASSLEGGQETQYF
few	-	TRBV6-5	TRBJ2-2	TGTGCCAGCACCCCAACGAACACCGGGGAGCTGTTTTTT	CASTPTNTGELFF
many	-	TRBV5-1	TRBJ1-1	TGCGCCAGCAGCCCTGACAGGTTGAACACTGAAGCTTTCTTT	CASSPDRLNTEAFF
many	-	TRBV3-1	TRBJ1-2	TGTGCCAGCAGCCAAGCTTCTGCGGGCTACACCTTC	CASSQASAGYTF
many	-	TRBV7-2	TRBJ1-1	TGTGCCAGCAGCTTATCGGGGTCTATTGAAGCTTTCTTT	CASSLSGSIEAFF
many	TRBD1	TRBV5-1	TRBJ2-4	TGCGCCAGCAGCCAGGGACAGGGCGATGGCAAAAACATTCAGTACTTC	CASSQGQGDGKNIQYF
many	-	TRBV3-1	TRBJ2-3	TGTGCCAGCAGCCTATCCGTCAGCACAGATACGCAGTATTTT	CASSLSVSTDTQYF
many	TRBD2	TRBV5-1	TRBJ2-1	TGCGCCAGCAGCTTGCGGGACTACTACAATGAGCAGTTCTTC	CASSLRDYYNEQFF
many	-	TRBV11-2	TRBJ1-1	TGTGCCAGCAGCTTCGTTAGGACGGAGGGTGAAGCTTTCTTT	CASSFVRTEGEAFF
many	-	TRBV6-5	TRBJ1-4	TGTGCCAGCAGCTCTCTGGACGAAAAACTGTTTTTT	CASSSLDEKLFF
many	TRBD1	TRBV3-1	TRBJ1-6	TGTGCCAGCAGCCAAAGACAGGGGGTCAATTCACCCCTCCACTTT	CASSQRQGVNSPLHF
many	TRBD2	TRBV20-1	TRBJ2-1	TGCAGTGCACTCACCCCAACGGGGGGTGATGAGCAGTTCTTC	CSALTPTGGDEQFF
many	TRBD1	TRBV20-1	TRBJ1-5	TGCAGTGCTTTTACAGGGGTGGCCCAGCCCCAGCATTTT	CSAFTGVAQPQHF
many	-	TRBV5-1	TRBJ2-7	TGCGCCAGCAGCTCACCCGGGATCCGCTCCTACGAGCAGTACTTC	CASSSPGIRSYEQYF
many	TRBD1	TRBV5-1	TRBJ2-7	TGCGCCAGCAGCTTTGGCCAGACAGGGCGGGAGCAGTACTTC	CASSFGQTGREQYF
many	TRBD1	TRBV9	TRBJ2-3	TGTGCCAGTTCCGTGGGACAGCCTAGCACAGATACGCAGTATTTT	CASSVGQPSTDTQYF
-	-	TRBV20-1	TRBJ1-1	TGCAGTGCTGGGAGGCGGATGACTGAAGCTTTCTTT	CSAGRRMTEAFF
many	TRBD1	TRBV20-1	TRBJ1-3	TGCAGTTCTATGAGGACAGGGAAGAACACCATATATTTT	CSSMRTGKNTIYF
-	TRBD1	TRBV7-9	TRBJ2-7	TGTGCCAGCAGACCACGGACAGGACTTTCCTACGAGCAGTACTTC	CASRPRTGLSYEQYF
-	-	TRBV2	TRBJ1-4	TGTGCCAGCGGGGGCGGGGGAAATGAAAAACTGTTTTTT	CASGGGGNEKLFF
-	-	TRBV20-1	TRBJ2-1	TGCAGTGCTAGGAGGTGGGGGCGCGCTGAGCAGTTC	CSARRWGRAEQF
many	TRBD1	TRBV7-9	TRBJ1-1	TGTGCCAGCAGGCCCACAGGGGGAAGCACTGAAGCTTTCTTT	CASRPTGGSTEAFF
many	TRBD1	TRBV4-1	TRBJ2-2	TGCGCCAGCCCTACCGGGACAGAAAACAACACCGGGGAGCTGTTTTTT	CASPTGTENNTGELFF
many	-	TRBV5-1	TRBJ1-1	TGCGCCAGCAGCGATCCCCTAGGGGGTCGAACTGAAGCTTTCTTT	CASSDPLGGRTEAFF
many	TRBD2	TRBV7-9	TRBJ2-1	TGTGCCAGCAGCAGCGGAAGCGGGGCCCTTGAGAATGAGCAGTTCTTC	CASSSGSGALENEQFF
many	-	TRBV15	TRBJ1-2	TGTGCCACCAAGCCTGAGCCCAGGGTGGGCTATGGCTACACCTTC	CATKPEPRVGYGYTF
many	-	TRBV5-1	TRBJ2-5	TGCGCCAGCAGCCCCCGGGGCGAGACCCAGTACTTC	CASSPRGETQYF
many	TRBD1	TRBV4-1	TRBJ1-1	TGCGCCAGCAGCCAAACGGCTCGGACAGGTGAAGCTTTCTTT	CASSQTARTGEAFF
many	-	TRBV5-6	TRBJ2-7	TGTGCCAGCGGGAGGGGACACGTATCCTACGAGCAGTACTTC	CASGRGHVSYEQYF
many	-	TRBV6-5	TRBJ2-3	TGTGCCAGCAGTTACTCGTTACAGGGCGGCTCAGATACGCAGTATTTT	CASSYSLQGGSDTQYF
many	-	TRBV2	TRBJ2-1	TGTGCCAGCAGGTTCAGGGGGGGACCCGACGAGCAGTTCTTC	CASRFRGGPDEQFF
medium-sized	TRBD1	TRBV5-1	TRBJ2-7	TGCGCCAGCAGCCTCCGGGACAGGGGGTCCGAGCAGTACTTC	CASSLRDRGSEQYF
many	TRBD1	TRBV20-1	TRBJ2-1	TGCAGTGCTAATAGACCTGGGACAGGGGCGAAGGATGAGCAGTTCTTC	CSANRPGTGAKDEQFF
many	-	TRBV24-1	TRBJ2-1	TGTGCCACCAGTGATTTTGGGCAGGGATCCTACAATGAGCAGTTCTTC	CATSDFGQGSYNEQFF
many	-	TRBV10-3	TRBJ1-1	TGTGCCATCAGTGGAAGATCTGACACTGAAGCTTTCTTT	CAISGRSDTEAFF